The entry below gives a single T cell receptor beta chain sequence along with its context. A much larger clone differs from this one at a single base, so this may be a read error. The time point denotes: newly diagnosed GD, antithyroid drugs for less than 3 months. From RNA extracted from PBMCs, the TCR library was made. This CDR3 spans 15 amino acids. Per the germline V gene, CDR1 is MNHEY and CDR2 is SVGEGT. This specimen comes from a study of regulatory T cells in long-lasting Graves disease. CDR3-region Arm-PCR and iRepertoire HTBI primers produced the TCR beta libraries. TCRdb called the multiplex PCR reads again in MiXCR, with one record for every CDR3 protein. The table has 250,000 or so distinct CDR3 sequences, about 18% seen once; the top ten hold 14%. The same sample was also studied in work on T cells in Graves' hyperthyroidism and ophthalmopathy.

The specimen was peripheral blood mononuclear cells (PBMCs), collected at new diagnosis, from a patient treated with antithyroid drugs. The genes are TRBV6-2 or TRBV6-3 and TRBJ2-1; D not certain. This receptor was obtained from a woman aged 25-40 years with Graves disease. CDR3 sequence (DNA): TGTGTCAGCAGACCCAACCATAGAGTGAACAATGAGCAGTTCTTC. Encoded protein: CVSRPNHRVNNEQFF.